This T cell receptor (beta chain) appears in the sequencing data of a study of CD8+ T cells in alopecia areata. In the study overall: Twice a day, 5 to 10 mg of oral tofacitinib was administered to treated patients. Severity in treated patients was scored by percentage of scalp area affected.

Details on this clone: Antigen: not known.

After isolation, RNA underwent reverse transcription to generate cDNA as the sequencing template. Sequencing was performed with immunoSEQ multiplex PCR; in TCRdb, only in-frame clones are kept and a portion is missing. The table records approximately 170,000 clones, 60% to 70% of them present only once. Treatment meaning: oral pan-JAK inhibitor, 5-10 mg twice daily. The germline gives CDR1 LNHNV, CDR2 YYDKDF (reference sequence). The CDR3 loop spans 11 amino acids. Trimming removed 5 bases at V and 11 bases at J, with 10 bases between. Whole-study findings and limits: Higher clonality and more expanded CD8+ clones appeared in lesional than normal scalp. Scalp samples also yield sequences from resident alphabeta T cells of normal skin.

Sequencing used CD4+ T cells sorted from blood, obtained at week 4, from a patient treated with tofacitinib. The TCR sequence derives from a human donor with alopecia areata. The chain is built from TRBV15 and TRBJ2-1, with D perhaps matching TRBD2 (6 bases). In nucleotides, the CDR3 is TGTGCCACCAGCCGCGGGGATCAGCAGTTCTTC. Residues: CATSRGDQQFF.